The 27 T cell receptor beta chains below come from one sample, sequenced in a study of cytomegalovirus exposure and HLA in healthy donors. This PCR relied on a set of 60 Vbeta primers and 13 Jbeta primers. Libraries were prepared by immunoSEQ multiplex PCR; TCRdb keeps only in-frame clonotypes and omits some of them. The data contain about 140,000 clones, roughly 80% of them singletons. Sequenced material: PBMCs. Receptors were obtained from a man between 35 and 55 years old in good health and CMV-seropositive.

The V gene is TRBV11-2, the J gene TRBJ1-4, with D possibly TRBD1 on 6 matching bases. The CDR3 sequence is 16 residues long. V lost 2 bases and J 11 bases, leaving 21 bases between the germline ends. From germline, CDR1 is SGHAT and CDR2 FQNNGV. This chain's CDR3 is CASSLSQGGALNKLFF. CDR3 bases: TGTGCCAGCAGCTTATCACAGGGTGGGGCCTTGAATAAACTGTTTTTT.

The rearrangement uses TRBV9 and TRBJ1-3; 7 nucleotides align to TRBD1. After removal of 3 bases from V and 0 bases from J, the junction contained 3 bases not matched to a gene. In germline, CDR1 is SGDLS, CDR2 YYNGEE. There are 15 residues in the CDR3. CDR3 amino acids: CASSASGGSGNTIYF. The CDR3 nucleotides read TGTGCCAGCAGCGCGTCAGGGGGCTCTGGAAACACCATATATTTT.

Details on this clone: It is unclear where the CDR3 begins or ends on the DNA, so no DNA is shown, and the CDR3 is as TCRdb lists it. The chain has TRBV7-6 and TRBJ2-5; TRBD1 is taken as the D call from the table, unchecked against the DNA. Counting both end residues, the CDR3 totals 15 amino acids. Germline loops: CDR1 SGHVS, CDR2 FNYEAQ. This chain's CDR3 is CASSLVRAREETQYF.

This chain links TRBV28 with TRBJ1-2; D is unclear. CDR3 size: 14 residues. V was shortened by 8 bases and J by 2 bases, with 15 bases between the two germline ends. Germline V gives CDR1 MDHEN, CDR2 SYDVKM. The chain's CDR3 is CASRSSPVNYGYTF. In DNA form, the CDR3 reads TGTGCCAGCCGATCCTCCCCAGTCAACTATGGCTACACCTTC.

This clone was detected a few times. The chain links TRBV6-6 to TRBJ2-3; D might be TRBD1 (6 bases). CDR3 length equals 16 residues. Germline V lookup: CDR1 MNHNY, CDR2 SVGAGI (reference sequence). Trimming took off 7 bases at V and 5 bases at J, with 22 bases between the two ends. CDR3 loop: CASIVRETGRVDTQYF. The CDR3 DNA sequence: TGTGCCAGCATCGTCAGAGAGACAGGAAGGGTAGATACGCAGTATTTT.

The chain links TRBV19 to TRBJ1-6; tentatively, D is TRBD1 (5 bases). The CDR3 sequence is 14 residues long. The germline gives CDR1 LNHDA, CDR2 SQIVND (reference sequence). V lost 5 bases to trimming and J lost 3 bases, with 8 bases between them. The DNA of the CDR3 is TGTGCCAGTAGTTCCCAGGGCTATAATTCACCCCTCCACTTT. It is translated as CASSSQGYNSPLHF.

The chain has TRBV13 and TRBJ1-1; possible D gene TRBD1, 6 bases. V was shortened by 4 bases and J by 1 base, with 19 bases between the two germline ends. Looked up from germline, CDR1 is PRHDT and CDR2 is FYEKMQ (reference sequence). The CDR3 sequence is 17 residues long. CDR3 residues: CASSSRETGHPNTEAFF. CDR3 DNA sequence: TGTGCCAGCAGCTCCCGCGAGACAGGACACCCGAACACTGAAGCTTTCTTT.

The V gene is TRBV7-2, the J gene TRBJ1-5; 8 nucleotides match TRBD1. V was clipped by 6 bases and J by 4 bases; unmatched bases: 8. Germline V gene lookup returns CDR1 SGHTA and CDR2 FQGNSA. The CDR3 has 15 amino acids. In DNA form, the CDR3 reads TGTGCCAGCAGAAGAGAAGGACAGGGTAATCAGCCCCAGCATTTT. It encodes CASRREGQGNQPQHF.

V is TRBV4-3 and J is TRBJ2-5, with 9 nucleotides matching TRBD2. The CDR3 consists of 17 residues. V lost 1 base to trimming and J lost 1 base; unmatched junction nucleotides: 7. The germline CDR1 and CDR2 sequences are LGHNA and YSLEER. The CDR3 nucleotides read TGCGCCAGCAGCCAAGGCCTAGCGGGGAGATCCCAAGAGACCCAGTACTTC. Translation: CASSQGLAGRSQETQYF.

The chain uses TRBV6-1 and TRBJ2-4; 9 bases are a match to TRBD1. The CDR3 has 17 residues. J was trimmed by 3 bases and V by 2 bases; bases with no gene match: 8. Germline values: CDR1 MNHNS, CDR2 SASEGT. CDR3: CASSERGTGLGKNIQYF. For the CDR3, the DNA is TGTGCCAGCAGTGAAAGAGGGACAGGGCTAGGCAAAAACATTCAGTACTTC.

This chain joins TRBV29-1 and TRBJ1-4; D is perhaps TRBD1 (6 bases). The V end lost 4 bases, the J end lost 8 bases, and 17 bases lay between the germline ends. The length of the CDR3 is 14 residues. Per the germline V gene, CDR1 is SQVTM and CDR2 is ANQGSEA. CDR3 sequence reads: CSVALRGPEEKLFF. The CDR3 DNA reads TGCAGCGTTGCTCTGCGGGGGCCGGAGGAAAAACTGTTTTTT.

This chain connects TRBV13 to TRBJ1-2; 9 positions agree with TRBD1. The CDR3 contains 15 residues. V gave up 5 bases and J gave up 8 bases; unmatched junction bases: 12. Germline V gene sequence: CDR1 PRHDT, CDR2 FYEKMQ (reference sequence). This chain's CDR3 is CASSGIGDRERGYTF. CDR3 DNA sequence: TGTGCCAGCAGCGGCATAGGGGACAGGGAAAGGGGCTACACCTTC.

The chain uses TRBV7-9 and TRBJ2-3; D gene uncertain. Germline CDR1 SEHNR, CDR2 FQNEAQ (reference sequence). V shed 5 bases and J shed 3 bases, with 6 bases lying between them. CDR3 length equals 12 residues. DNA of the CDR3: TGTGCCAGCAGCCTCCTAACAGATACGCAGTATTTT. It specifies CASSLLTDTQYF. The full variable domain, its missing parts supplied by reference TRBV7-9 and TRBJ2-3, is DTGVSQNPRHKITKRGQNVTFRCDPISEHNRLYWYRQTLGQGPEFLTYFQNEAQLEKSRLLSDRFSAERPKGSFSTLEIQRTEQGDSAMYLCASSLLTDTQYFGPGTRLTVL.

This clone appeared a single time. The J gene is TRBJ1-5, the V gene TRBV19, with 7 bases identical to TRBD1. V dropped 5 bases and J dropped 5; count of bases not matched to a gene: 9. The CDR3 runs to 15 residues. Germline V gene sequence: CDR1 LNHDA, CDR2 SQIVND (reference sequence). CDR3 region: CASSLNRGLHQPQHF. The CDR3, as DNA: TGTGCCAGTAGTCTCAACAGGGGACTCCATCAGCCCCAGCATTTT.

The gene calls are TRBV6-5 and TRBJ2-2; TRBD1 is a possible D gene (5 bases). Trimming pared 5 bases from V and 6 bases from J, leaving 10 bases between. The CDR3 is 13 amino acids. Germline CDR1 is MNHEY and CDR2 is SVGAGI. The CDR3 region has the DNA TGTGCCAGCAGTCATTCAGGGCCCGGGGAGCTGTTTTTT. Amino acid sequence: CASSHSGPGELFF.

The rearrangement uses TRBV4-3 and TRBJ2-2; D is perhaps TRBD1 (6 bases). The CDR3 covers 16 residues. Trimming left V 2 bases short and J 6 bases short, with 16 bases between. Germline assignment: CDR1 LGHNA and CDR2 YSLEER. DNA of the CDR3: TGCGCCAGCAGCCAAAATACGGCAGGGGTATCCGGGGAGCTGTTTTTT. Its translation is CASSQNTAGVSGELFF.

The CDR3 bases are TGTGCCAGCAGCTTAGGGGGCCTCGGGCTCGAGCAGTACTTC. Its translation is CASSLGGLGLEQYF. The genes are TRBV11-2 and TRBJ2-7; D possibly corresponds to TRBD1 (5 bases). The germline V and J ends were trimmed by 1 base and 6 bases, with 13 bases remaining between them. The V gene's germline CDR1 is SGHAT and CDR2 FQNNGV. The CDR3 runs 14 residues.

This clone has only one observation. The chain recombines TRBV11-3 with TRBJ1-1; no reliable D call. Looked up from germline, CDR1 is SGHNT and CDR2 is YENEEA. V gave up 4 bases and J gave up 5 bases, with 11 bases separating them. The length of the CDR3 is 13 residues. This CDR3 is CASSSGSRTEAFF. The CDR3 bases are TGTGCCAGCAGCTCCGGGTCACGGACTGAAGCTTTCTTT.

This sequence joins TRBV11-3 and TRBJ2-5; 11 bases map to TRBD2. This CDR3 comprises 19 residues. The V segment lost 1 base and the J segment 5 bases; nucleotides outside the gene matches: 15. CDR1 SGHNT and CDR2 YENEEA come from the germline V gene. The DNA of the CDR3 is TGTGCCAGCAGCTTAGGGGGCCGGCTAGCGGGAGGCCGCTGGGAGACCCAGTACTTC. This codes for CASSLGGRLAGGRWETQYF.

The chain joins TRBV5-1 to TRBJ2-3; 16 nucleotides agree with TRBD2. This CDR3 contains 17 residues. The junction had 8 bases not matched to a gene; V was cut back by 4 bases and J by 6 bases. Per the germline V gene, CDR1 is SGHRS and CDR2 is YFSETQ. The chain's CDR3 is CASSPPPGLAGGDTQYF. The CDR3 DNA reads as TGCGCCAGCAGCCCCCCTCCGGGACTAGCGGGGGGGGATACGCAGTATTTT.

V usage is TRBV7-9 and J usage is TRBJ2-7; TRBD2 aligns across 8 bases. This CDR3 is built from 14 residues. The V segment lost 3 bases and the J segment 7 bases; nucleotides outside the gene matches: 8. Germline CDR1 SEHNR, CDR2 FQNEAQ (reference sequence). The CDR3: CASSLTGGLAEQYF. The DNA of the CDR3 is TGTGCCAGCAGCTTGACAGGAGGACTAGCTGAGCAGTACTTC.

V gene TRBV23-1 combines with J gene TRBJ1-1; perhaps TRBD1 as D (6 bases). TRBV23-1 is an ORF, with its function uncertain. Trimming took off 7 bases at V and 1 base at J, with 19 bases between the two ends. The CDR3 length is 16 residues. The CDR3 DNA sequence: TGCGCCAGCAACGGAAGAACAGGGTGGCGGAACACTGAAGCTTTCTTT. Translation gives CASNGRTGWRNTEAFF.

This clone occurred once. This rearrangement joins TRBV9 to TRBJ2-7; 7 bases agree with TRBD2. Germline CDR1 reads SGDLS; CDR2 reads YYNGEE. The CDR3 totals 15 residues. Losses at the gene ends were 4 bases for V and 0 bases for J; bases not matched to a gene: 7. In nucleotides, the CDR3 is TGTGCCAGCAGCCCCGGGGGGAGCCCCTCCTACGAGCAGTACTTC. Translating gives CASSPGGSPSYEQYF.

The V call is TRBV5-1, the J call TRBJ2-3, with 10 positions matching TRBD2. The CDR3 length is 21 residues. Germline V gives CDR1 SGHRS, CDR2 YFSETQ. The V and J ends lost 4 bases and 3 bases, in that order; junction bases with no gene match: 23. The CDR3: CASSQARKSLAGVGLTDTQYF. CDR3 coding DNA: TGCGCCAGCAGCCAGGCTAGAAAGTCTCTAGCGGGAGTCGGGCTAACAGATACGCAGTATTTT.

The V gene is TRBV10-3, the J gene TRBJ1-5, with 7 bases identical to TRBD1. Losses at the gene ends were 3 bases for V and 7 bases for J; bases not matched to a gene: 6. This CDR3 region has 14 residues. Germline V gene lookup returns CDR1 ENHRY and CDR2 SYGVKD. The CDR3 DNA reads TGTGCCATCAGTGATCGACAGGGACGGCAGCCCCAGCATTTT. Amino acid sequence: CAISDRQGRQPQHF.

This clone was found once. The chain carries TRBV28 and TRBJ2-6, with 7 bases identical to TRBD1. The CDR3 totals 17 residues. Germline values: CDR1 MDHEN, CDR2 SYDVKM. Unmatched junction bases numbered 7, after V lost 3 bases and J lost 2 bases. In DNA form, the CDR3 reads TGTGCCAGCAGTTTTCGTGACAGGGCCCCTGGGGCCAACGTCCTGACTTTC. It specifies CASSFRDRAPGANVLTF.

This rearrangement joins TRBV4-1 to TRBJ2-1, with no clear D. CDR1 and CDR2 from the germline V gene are MGHRA and YSYEKL. V was clipped by 3 bases and J by 0 bases, with 6 bases between them. The CDR3 is made up of 14 amino acids. The CDR3 region has the DNA TGCGCCAGCAGCCAGATGAGCTCCTACAATGAGCAGTTCTTC. Protein: CASSQMSSYNEQFF.